The 8 T cell receptor beta chains below come from one sample, sequenced in a study of T cells expressing NK-cell markers. Following a re-call of the 5' RACE reads, TCRdb has one entry per CDR3 protein and lacks DNA. This sample's table has about 540,000 distinct CDR3 sequences. The sample taken for sequencing was blood T cells: a sorted CD56 or NKG2C T cell subset, CD4+ or CD8+ T cells, or bulk PBMC T cells (not recorded which). The receptors originated from a man aged 18 to 29 in good health.

The chain's CDR3 is CGGYPQNIQYF. The V call is TRBV12-3 or TRBV12-4, the J call TRBJ2-4; there is no DNA to check the TCRdb D call of TRBD1. The CDR3 covers 11 residues.

The chain has TRBV12-3 or TRBV12-4 and TRBJ2-1; TCRdb reports TRBD2, a call that lacks DNA to check it against. The CDR3 contains 13 residues. CDR3 residues: CASSWTRFNEQFF.

This chain uses TRBV6-5 with TRBJ2-1; TCRdb's assignment of TRBD2 cannot be checked, as there is no DNA. Per germline, CDR1 MNHEY and CDR2 SVGAGI. The CDR3 has 15 residues. The CDR3 region is CASSYLGLGGNEQFF.

V usage is TRBV7-2 and J usage is TRBJ1-4; TCRdb's assignment of TRBD1 cannot be checked, as there is no DNA. The CDR3 is 18 amino acids. The germline CDR1 and CDR2 sequences are SGHTA and FQGNSA. This CDR3 reads CASSLALGTGITNEKLFF.

V is TRBV9 and J is TRBJ1-5. The CDR3 is 14 amino acids. The germline V gene encodes CDR1 SGDLS and CDR2 YYNGEE. CDR3 region: CASSEDLRNQPQHF.

V gene TRBV20-1 combines with J gene TRBJ2-2; TCRdb proposes TRBD1, but this gene call is untestable without DNA. The CDR3 runs 15 residues. Per germline, CDR1 DFQATT and CDR2 SNEGSKA (reference sequence). The CDR3: CSARVSGVGTGELFF.

The gene calls are TRBV7-8 and TRBJ2-7; lacking DNA, the TRBD2 call made by TCRdb goes unchecked. Germline V gives CDR1 SGHVS, CDR2 FQNEAQ. The CDR3 spans 15 residues. CDR3 protein: CASSTDSGSTYEQYF.

The chain combines TRBV4-1 with TRBJ2-2; TCRdb proposes TRBD1, but this gene call is untestable without DNA. The CDR3 loop spans 16 amino acids. Germline V gene sequence: CDR1 MGHRA, CDR2 YSYEKL. CDR3 protein: CASSQDPGHGAGELFF.